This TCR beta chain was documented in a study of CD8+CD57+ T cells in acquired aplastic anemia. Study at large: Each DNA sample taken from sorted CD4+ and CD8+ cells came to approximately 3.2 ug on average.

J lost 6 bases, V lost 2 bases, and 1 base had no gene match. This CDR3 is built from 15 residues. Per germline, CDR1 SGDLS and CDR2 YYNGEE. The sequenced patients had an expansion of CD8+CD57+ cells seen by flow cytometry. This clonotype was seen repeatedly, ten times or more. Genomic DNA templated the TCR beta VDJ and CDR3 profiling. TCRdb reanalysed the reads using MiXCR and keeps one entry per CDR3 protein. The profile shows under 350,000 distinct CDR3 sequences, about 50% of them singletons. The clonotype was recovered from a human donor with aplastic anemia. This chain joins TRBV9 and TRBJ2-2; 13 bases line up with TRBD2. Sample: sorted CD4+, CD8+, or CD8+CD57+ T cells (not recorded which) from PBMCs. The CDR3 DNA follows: TGTGCCAGCAGCGTCGGACTAGCGGGAGCCGGGGAGCTGTTTTTT. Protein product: CASSVGLAGAGELFF.